The clone carrying this TCR beta chain has only one observation. Only in-frame clones appear in the TCRdb table, and some are missing; sequencing was by immunoSEQ multiplex PCR. The sample shows 100,000 or so clones, just over 90% of them seen only once. This sample was included in a study of blood T cell repertoires in COVID-19. On the study more broadly: Donors in the United States, Italy and Spain gave samples during acute or convalescent COVID-19. T cells, B-cell-depleted T cells, or PBMCs supplied cDNA or gDNA.

Trimming at V came to 7 bases and at J to 0 bases, leaving 8 bases not matched to a gene. This CDR3 has 16 amino acids. CDR1 is SNHLY and CDR2 is FYNNEI in the germline V gene. Sequencing was carried out using peripheral blood. The TCR sequence derives from a woman aged 50 to 60 in a cohort sampled during active COVID-19. The rearrangement joins TRBV2 to TRBJ1-5, with TRBD1 matching over 8 bases. CDR3 residues: CASKVPGGNSNQPQHF. The CDR3 DNA sequence: TGTGCCAGCAAAGTGCCAGGGGGCAATAGCAATCAGCCCCAGCATTTT.